This T cell receptor beta chain was captured in a study of PD-L1 blockade in urothelial cancer. At the level of the study: T cell content in blood samples showed a median of around 140,000.

The CDR3 is 16 amino acids. Germline V gene lookup returns CDR1 SGHAT and CDR2 FQNNGV. The junction had 4 bases not matched to a gene; V was cut back by 6 bases and J by 1 base. PCRs each included synthetic TCR analog templates spiked in. The repertoire was sequenced with immunoSEQ multiplex PCR; TCRdb's copy has only in-frame clones and lacks some. The table lists around 80,000 clones, roughly 90% of them singletons. The chain carries TRBV11-2 and TRBJ2-2; 11 nucleotides agree with TRBD2. The specimen was PBMCs, collected around atezolizumab (anti-PD-L1) treatment. The source of this sequence is a woman aged 70-85 years with urothelial cancer. CDR3 DNA sequence: TGTGCCAGCAGGCATACTAGCGGGGGGAACACCGGGGAGCTGTTTTTT. Encoded protein: CASRHTSGGNTGELFF.